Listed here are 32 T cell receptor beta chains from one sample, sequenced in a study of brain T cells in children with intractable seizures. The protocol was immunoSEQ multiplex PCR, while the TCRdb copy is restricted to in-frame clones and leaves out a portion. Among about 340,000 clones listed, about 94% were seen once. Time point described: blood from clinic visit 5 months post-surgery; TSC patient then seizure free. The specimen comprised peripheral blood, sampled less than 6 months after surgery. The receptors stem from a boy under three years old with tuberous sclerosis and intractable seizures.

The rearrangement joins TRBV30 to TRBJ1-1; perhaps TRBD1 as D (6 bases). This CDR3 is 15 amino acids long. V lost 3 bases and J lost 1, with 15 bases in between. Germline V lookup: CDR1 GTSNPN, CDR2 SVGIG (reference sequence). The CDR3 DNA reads TGTGCCTGGAGCCCGGGGGCAAAGGGGAACACTGAAGCTTTCTTT. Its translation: CAWSPGAKGNTEAFF.

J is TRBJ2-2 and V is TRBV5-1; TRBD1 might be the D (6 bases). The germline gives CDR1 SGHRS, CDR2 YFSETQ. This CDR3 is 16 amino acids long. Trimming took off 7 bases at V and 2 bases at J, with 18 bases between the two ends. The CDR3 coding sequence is TGCGCCAGCGAGACCGGGACACGCGCCAACACCGGGGAGCTGTTTTTT. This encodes CASETGTRANTGELFF.

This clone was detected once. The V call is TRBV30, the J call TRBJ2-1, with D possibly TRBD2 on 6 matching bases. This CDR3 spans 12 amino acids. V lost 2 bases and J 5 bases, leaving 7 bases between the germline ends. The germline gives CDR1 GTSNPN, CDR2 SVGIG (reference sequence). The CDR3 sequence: CAWSRTNNEQFF. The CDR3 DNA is TGTGCCTGGAGTAGGACTAACAATGAGCAGTTCTTC.

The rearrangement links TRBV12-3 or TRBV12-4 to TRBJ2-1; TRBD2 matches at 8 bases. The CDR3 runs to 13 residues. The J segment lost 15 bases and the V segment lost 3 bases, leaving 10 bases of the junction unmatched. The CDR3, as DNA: TGTGCCAGCAGTTTCTCGATAGCGGGACTACGGTTCTTC. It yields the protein CASSFSIAGLRFF.

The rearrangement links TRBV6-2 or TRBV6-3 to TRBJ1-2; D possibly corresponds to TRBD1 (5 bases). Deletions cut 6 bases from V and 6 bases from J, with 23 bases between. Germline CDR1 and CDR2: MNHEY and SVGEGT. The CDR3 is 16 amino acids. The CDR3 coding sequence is TGTGCCAGCAGCCAAGACCCCCCAGACAGATTGAATGGCTACACCTTC. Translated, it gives CASSQDPPDRLNGYTF.

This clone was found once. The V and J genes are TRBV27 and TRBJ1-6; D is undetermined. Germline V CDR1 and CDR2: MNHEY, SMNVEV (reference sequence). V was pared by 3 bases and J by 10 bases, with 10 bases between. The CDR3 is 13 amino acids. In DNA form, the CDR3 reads TGTGCCAGCAGTTTGGCAGCTCCATCACCCCTCCACTTT. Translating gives CASSLAAPSPLHF.

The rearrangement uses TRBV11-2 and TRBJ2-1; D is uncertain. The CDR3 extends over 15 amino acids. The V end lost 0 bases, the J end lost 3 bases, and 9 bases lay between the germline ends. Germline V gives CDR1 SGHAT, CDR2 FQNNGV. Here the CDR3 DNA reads TGTGCCAGCAGCTTAGAGGTAGCCCGCTACAATGAGCAGTTCTTC. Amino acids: CASSLEVARYNEQFF.

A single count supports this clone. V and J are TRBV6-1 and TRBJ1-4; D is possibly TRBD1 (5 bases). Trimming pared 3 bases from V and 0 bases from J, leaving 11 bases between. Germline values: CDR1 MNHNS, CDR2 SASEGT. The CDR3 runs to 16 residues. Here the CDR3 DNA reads TGTGCCAGCAGTGAGGGCGGGGCTTCAACTAATGAAAAACTGTTTTTT. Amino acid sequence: CASSEGGASTNEKLFF.

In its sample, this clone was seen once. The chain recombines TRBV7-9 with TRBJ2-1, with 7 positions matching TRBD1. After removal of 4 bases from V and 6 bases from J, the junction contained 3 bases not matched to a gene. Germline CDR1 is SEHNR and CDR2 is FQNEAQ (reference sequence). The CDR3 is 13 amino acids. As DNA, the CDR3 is TGTGCCAGCAGCTCCACAGGGGTCAATGAGCAGTTCTTC. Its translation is CASSSTGVNEQFF.

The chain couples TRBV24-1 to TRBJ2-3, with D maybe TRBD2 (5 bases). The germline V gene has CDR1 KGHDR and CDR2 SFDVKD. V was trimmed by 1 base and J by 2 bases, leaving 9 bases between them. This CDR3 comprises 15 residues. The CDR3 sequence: CATSDFGGLTDTQYF. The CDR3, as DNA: TGTGCCACCAGTGATTTCGGCGGGCTCACAGATACGCAGTATTTT.

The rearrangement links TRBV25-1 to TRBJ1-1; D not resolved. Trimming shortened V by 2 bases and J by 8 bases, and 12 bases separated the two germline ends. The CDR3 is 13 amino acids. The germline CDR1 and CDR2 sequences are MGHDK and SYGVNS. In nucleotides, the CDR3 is TGTGCCAGCAGTGAACGGGCGCTCAGGGAAGCTTTCTTT. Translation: CASSERALREAFF.

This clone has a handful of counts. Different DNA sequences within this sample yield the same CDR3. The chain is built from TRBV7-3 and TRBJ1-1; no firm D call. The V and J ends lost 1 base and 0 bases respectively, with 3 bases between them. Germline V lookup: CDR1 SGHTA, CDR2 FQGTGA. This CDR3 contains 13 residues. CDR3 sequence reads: CASSLSVNTEAFF. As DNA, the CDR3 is TGTGCCAGCAGCTTAAGCGTGAACACTGAAGCTTTCTTT.

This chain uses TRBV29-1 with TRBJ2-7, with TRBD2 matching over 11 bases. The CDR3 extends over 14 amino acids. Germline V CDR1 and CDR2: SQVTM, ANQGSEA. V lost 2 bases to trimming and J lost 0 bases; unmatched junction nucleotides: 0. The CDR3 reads CSVETSGSSYEQYF. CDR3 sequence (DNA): TGCAGCGTTGAAACTAGCGGGAGCTCCTACGAGCAGTACTTC.

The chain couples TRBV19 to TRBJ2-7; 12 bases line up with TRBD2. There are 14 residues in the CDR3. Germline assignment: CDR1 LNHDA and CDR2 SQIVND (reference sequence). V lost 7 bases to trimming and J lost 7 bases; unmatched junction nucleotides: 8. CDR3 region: CASNLAGGPEEQYF. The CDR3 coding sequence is TGTGCCAGTAATCTAGCGGGGGGGCCTGAAGAGCAGTACTTC.

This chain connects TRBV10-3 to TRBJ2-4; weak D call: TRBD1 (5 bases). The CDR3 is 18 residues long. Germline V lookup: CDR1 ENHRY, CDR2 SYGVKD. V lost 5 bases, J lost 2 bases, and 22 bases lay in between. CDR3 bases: TGTGCCATCAGTAATGAGTCCTGGGCGATGGGGCCCAAAAACATTCAGTACTTC. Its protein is CAISNESWAMGPKNIQYF.

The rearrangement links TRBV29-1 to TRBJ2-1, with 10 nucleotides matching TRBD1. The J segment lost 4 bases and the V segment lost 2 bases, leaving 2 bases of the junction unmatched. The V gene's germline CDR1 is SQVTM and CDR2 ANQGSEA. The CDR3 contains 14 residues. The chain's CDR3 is CSVEWDRGYNEQFF. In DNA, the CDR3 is TGCAGCGTTGAATGGGACAGGGGATACAATGAGCAGTTCTTC.

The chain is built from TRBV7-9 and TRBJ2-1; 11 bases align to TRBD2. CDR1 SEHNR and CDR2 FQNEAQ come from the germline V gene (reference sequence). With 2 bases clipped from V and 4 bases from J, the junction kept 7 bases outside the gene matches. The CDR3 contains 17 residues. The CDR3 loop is CASSLNLGTSGYNEQFF. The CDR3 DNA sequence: TGTGCCAGCAGCTTAAACCTTGGGACTAGCGGTTACAATGAGCAGTTCTTC.

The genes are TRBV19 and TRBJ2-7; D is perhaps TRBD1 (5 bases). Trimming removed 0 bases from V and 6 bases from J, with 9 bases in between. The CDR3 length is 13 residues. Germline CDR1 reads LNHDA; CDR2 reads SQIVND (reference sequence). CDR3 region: CASSIDRGAEQYF. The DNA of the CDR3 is TGTGCCAGTAGTATAGATAGGGGTGCCGAGCAGTACTTC.

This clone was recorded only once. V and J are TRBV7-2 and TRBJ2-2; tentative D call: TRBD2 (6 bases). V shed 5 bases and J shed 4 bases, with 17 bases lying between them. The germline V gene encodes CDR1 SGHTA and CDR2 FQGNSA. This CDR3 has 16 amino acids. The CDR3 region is CASSPRRGVVTGELFF. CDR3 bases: TGTGCCAGCAGCCCTAGGCGGGGAGTGGTCACCGGGGAGCTGTTTTTT.

The CDR3 DNA reads TGTGCCAGCAGTTCAGGCCGGTTCAGGGCCCAGCATTTT. Protein: CASSSGRFRAQHF. The gene calls are TRBV6-5 and TRBJ1-5; TRBD1 is a possible D gene (5 bases). CDR3 length: 13 amino acids. The germline gives CDR1 MNHEY, CDR2 SVGAGI. V lost 4 bases to trimming and J lost 11 bases, with 15 bases between them.

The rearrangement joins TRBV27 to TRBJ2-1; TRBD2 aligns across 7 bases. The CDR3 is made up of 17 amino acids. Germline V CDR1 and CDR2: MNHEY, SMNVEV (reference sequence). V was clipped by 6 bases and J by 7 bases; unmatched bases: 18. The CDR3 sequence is CASSSLVGGSPWNEQFF. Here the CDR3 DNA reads TGTGCCAGCAGCTCCCTGGTCGGCGGGAGTCCCTGGAATGAGCAGTTCTTC.

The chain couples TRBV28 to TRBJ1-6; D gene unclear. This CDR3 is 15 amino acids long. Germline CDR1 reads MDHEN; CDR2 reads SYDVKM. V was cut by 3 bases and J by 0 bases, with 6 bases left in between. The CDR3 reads CASSFGGSYNSPLHF. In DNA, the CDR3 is TGTGCCAGCAGTTTCGGTGGCTCCTATAATTCACCCCTCCACTTT.

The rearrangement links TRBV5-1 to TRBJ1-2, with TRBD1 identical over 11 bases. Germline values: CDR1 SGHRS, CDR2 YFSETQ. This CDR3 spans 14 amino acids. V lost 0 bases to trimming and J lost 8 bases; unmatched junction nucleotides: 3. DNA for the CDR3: TGCGCCAGCAGCTTGGAGGGACAGGGGGGCGGCTACACCTTC. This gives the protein CASSLEGQGGGYTF.

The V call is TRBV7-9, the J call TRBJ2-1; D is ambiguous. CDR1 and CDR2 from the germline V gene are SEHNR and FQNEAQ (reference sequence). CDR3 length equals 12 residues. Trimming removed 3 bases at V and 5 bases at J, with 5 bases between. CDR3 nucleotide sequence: TGTGCCAGCAGCTTTAAAGACAATGAGCAGTTCTTC. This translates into CASSFKDNEQFF.

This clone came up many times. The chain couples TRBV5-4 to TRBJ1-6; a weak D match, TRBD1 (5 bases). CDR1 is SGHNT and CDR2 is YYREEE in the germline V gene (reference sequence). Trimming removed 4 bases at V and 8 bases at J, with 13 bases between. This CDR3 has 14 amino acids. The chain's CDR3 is CASSVVRDDSPLHF. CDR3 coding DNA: TGTGCCAGCAGCGTGGTCAGGGACGATTCACCCCTCCACTTT.

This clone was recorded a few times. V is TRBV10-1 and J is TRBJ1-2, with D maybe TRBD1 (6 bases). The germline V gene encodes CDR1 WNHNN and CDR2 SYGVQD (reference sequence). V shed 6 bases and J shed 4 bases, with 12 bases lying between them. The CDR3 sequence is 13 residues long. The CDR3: CASSRGQFYGYTF. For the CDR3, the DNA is TGCGCCAGCAGCCGCGGACAGTTCTATGGCTACACCTTC.

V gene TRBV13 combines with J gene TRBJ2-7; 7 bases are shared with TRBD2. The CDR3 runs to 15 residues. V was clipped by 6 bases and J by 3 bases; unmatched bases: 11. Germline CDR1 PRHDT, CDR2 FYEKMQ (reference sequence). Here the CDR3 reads CASRRKPSSGYEQYF. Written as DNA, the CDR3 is TGTGCCAGCAGACGAAAACCCTCTAGCGGCTACGAGCAGTACTTC.

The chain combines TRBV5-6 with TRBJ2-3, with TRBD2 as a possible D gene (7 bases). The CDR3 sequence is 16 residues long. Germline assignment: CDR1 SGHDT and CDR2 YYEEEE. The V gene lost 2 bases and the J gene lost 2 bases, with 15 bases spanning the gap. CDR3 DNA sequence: TGTGCCAGCAGCTTTGACGGAGGGGGGGTCACAGATACGCAGTATTTT. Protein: CASSFDGGGVTDTQYF.

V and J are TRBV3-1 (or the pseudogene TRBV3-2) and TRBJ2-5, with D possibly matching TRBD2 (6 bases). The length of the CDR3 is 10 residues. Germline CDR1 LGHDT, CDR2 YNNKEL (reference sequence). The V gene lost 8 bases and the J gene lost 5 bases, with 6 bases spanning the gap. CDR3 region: CASGRETQYF. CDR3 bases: TGTGCCAGCGGGAGGGAGACCCAGTACTTC.

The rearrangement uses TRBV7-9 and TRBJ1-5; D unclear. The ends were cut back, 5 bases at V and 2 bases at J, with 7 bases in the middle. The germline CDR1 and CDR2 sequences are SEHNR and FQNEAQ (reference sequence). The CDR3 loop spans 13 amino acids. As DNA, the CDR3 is TGTGCCAGCAGCAGGGATGGCAATCAGCCCCAGCATTTT. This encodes CASSRDGNQPQHF.

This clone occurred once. The CDR3: CAWSVDGGAYNEQFF. DNA of the CDR3: TGTGCCTGGAGTGTAGACGGGGGGGCCTACAATGAGCAGTTCTTC. The chain couples TRBV30 to TRBJ2-1; 8 positions agree with TRBD2. The CDR3 has 15 amino acids. Germline CDR1 reads GTSNPN; CDR2 reads SVGIG (reference sequence). The V gene end was trimmed by 0 bases and the J gene end by 2 bases; junction bases not matched to a gene: 3.

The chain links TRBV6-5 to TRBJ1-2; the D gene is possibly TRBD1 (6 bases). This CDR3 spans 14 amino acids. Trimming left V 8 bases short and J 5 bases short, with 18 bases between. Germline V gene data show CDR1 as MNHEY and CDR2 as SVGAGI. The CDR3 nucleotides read TGTGCCAGCTCAGGGGATTTATTAGGGTATGGCTACACCTTC. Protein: CASSGDLLGYGYTF.